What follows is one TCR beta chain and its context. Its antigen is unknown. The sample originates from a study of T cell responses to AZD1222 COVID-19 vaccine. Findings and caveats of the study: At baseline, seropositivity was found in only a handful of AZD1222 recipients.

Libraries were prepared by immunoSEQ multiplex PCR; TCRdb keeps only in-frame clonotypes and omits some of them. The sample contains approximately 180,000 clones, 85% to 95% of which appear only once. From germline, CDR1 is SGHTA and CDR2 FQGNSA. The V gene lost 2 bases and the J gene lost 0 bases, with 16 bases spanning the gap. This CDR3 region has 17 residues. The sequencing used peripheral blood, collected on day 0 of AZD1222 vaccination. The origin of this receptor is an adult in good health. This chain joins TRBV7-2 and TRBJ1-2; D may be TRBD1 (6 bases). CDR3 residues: CASSLQPPGATNYGYTF. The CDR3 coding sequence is TGTGCCAGCAGCTTACAACCTCCGGGGGCGACTAACTATGGCTACACCTTC.